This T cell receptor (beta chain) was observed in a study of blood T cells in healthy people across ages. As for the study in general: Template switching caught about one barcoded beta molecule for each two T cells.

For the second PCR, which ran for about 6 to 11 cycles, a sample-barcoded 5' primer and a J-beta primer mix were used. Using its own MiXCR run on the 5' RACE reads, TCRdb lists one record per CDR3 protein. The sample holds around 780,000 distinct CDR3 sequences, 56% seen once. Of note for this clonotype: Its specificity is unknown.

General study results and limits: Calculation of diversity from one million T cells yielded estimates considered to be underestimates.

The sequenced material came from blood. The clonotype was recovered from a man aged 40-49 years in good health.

The CDR3 region is CASSLVQGATEAFF. The CDR3 DNA reads TGTGCCAGCAGTTTAGTTCAGGGTGCCACTGAAGCTTTCTTT. The chain combines TRBV12-3 or TRBV12-4 with TRBJ1-1; possibly TRBD1 for D (5 bases). V was clipped by 1 base and J by 4 bases, with 10 bases between them. The length of the CDR3 is 14 residues.